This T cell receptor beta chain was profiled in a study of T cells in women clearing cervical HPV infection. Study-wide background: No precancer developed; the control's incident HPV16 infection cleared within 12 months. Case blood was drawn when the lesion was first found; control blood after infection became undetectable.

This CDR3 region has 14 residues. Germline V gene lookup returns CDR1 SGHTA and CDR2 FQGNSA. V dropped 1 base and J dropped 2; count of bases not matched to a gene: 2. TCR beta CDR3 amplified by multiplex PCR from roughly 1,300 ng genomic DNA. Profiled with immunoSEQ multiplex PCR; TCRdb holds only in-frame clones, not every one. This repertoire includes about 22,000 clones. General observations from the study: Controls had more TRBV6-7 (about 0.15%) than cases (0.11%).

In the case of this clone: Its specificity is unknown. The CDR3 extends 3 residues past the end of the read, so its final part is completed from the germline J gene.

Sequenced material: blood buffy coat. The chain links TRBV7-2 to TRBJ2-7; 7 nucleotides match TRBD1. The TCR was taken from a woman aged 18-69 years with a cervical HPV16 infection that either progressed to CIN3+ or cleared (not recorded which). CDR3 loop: CASSLGDRTYEQYF. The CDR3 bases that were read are TGTGCCAGCAGCTTAGGGGACAGAACCTACGAG.